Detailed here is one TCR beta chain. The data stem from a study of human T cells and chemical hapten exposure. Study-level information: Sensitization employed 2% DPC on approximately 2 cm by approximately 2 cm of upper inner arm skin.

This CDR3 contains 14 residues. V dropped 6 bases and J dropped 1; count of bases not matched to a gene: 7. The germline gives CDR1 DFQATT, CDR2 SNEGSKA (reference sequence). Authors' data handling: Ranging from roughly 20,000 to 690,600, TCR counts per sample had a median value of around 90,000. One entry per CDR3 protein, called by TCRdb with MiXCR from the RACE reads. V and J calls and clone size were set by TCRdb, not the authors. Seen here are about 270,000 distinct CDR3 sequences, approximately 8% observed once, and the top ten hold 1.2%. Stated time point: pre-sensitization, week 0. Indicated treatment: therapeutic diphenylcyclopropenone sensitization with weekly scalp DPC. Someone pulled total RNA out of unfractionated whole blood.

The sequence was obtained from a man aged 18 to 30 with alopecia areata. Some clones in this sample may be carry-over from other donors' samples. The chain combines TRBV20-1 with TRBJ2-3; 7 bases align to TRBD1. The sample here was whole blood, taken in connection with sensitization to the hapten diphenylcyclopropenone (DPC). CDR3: CSAAQGDGTDTQYF. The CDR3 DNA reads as TGCAGTGCCGCCCAGGGGGATGGCACAGATACGCAGTATTTT.